These 13 T cell receptor beta chains were sequenced from one sample in a study of blood T cell repertoires in COVID-19. Profiling relied on immunoSEQ multiplex PCR, and the TCRdb table lists in-frame clones only, not all of them. The sample yields 210,000 or so clones, nearly 90% seen once. The sample comprised PBMCs or T cells enriched from blood (not recorded which). Receptors were obtained from a man aged 25 to 40 who had recovered from COVID-19.

J is TRBJ1-5 and V is TRBV21-1; the table assigns TRBD1, which was not confirmed against the DNA. TRBV21-1 is termed a pseudogene. The CDR3 has 18 amino acids. DNA for the CDR3: TGTGCCAGCAGCAGAAGTAAACAGCCCATTCCGTTTGGGCAGCCCCAGCATTTT. This encodes CASSRSKQPIPFGQPQHF.

The chain recombines TRBV5-1 with TRBJ1-5; D unresolved. There are 14 residues in the CDR3. CDR1 SGHRS and CDR2 YFSETQ come from the germline V gene. V was shortened by 0 bases and J by 7 bases, with 11 bases between the two germline ends. DNA of the CDR3: TGCGCCAGCAGCTTGGAGGGAGGAGGACAGCCCCAGCATTTT. Amino acid sequence: CASSLEGGGQPQHF.

This clone was picked up one time. J is TRBJ2-1 and V is TRBV10-1; 8 nucleotides line up with TRBD2. The CDR3 has 17 amino acids. The germline gives CDR1 WNHNN, CDR2 SYGVQD (reference sequence). J lost 3 bases, V lost 3 bases, and 10 bases had no gene match. CDR3: CASSDLSGSGNYNEQFF. Here the CDR3 DNA reads TGCGCCAGCAGTGATCTATCGGGTAGCGGGAACTACAATGAGCAGTTCTTC.

CDR3 nucleotide sequence: TGCGCCAGCAGCCAAGATTCCAGGGGCCAAAACACTGAAGCTTTCTTT. It encodes CASSQDSRGQNTEAFF. The chain employs TRBV4-3 and TRBJ1-1; D may be TRBD1 (6 bases). Germline assignment: CDR1 LGHNA and CDR2 YSLEER. V was pared by 0 bases and J by 2 bases, with 13 bases between. The CDR3 loop spans 16 amino acids.

As for this clone: This sample also contains other DNA sequences that code for the same CDR3. The rearrangement uses TRBV4-3 and TRBJ1-6; 9 nucleotides match TRBD1. CDR3 length equals 14 residues. V lost 4 bases, J lost 6 bases, and 1 base stayed unmatched. Germline CDR1 reads LGHNA; CDR2 reads YSLEER. The CDR3 sequence is CASSPGQGNSPLHF. In nucleotides, the CDR3 is TGCGCCAGCAGCCCGGGACAGGGTAATTCACCCCTCCACTTT.

The J gene is TRBJ2-1, the V gene TRBV6-2 or TRBV6-3; the match to TRBD2 covers 14 bases. V shed 4 bases, J shed 7 bases, and the junction held 3 bases outside the gene matches. The CDR3 is made up of 15 amino acids. Germline V gene lookup returns CDR1 MNHEY and CDR2 SVGEGT. The CDR3 sequence is CASSSGTSGGNEQFF. CDR3 DNA: TGTGCCAGCAGTTCCGGGACTAGCGGGGGAAATGAGCAGTTCTTC.

The chain combines TRBV12-1 with TRBJ2-7; the table assigns TRBD1, which was not confirmed against the DNA. TRBV12-1 is assigned pseudogene status. This CDR3 has 17 amino acids. CDR3 in DNA: TGTGCCAGCAGGTCAGGCAACCGGGACACCTTTTTCTACGAGCAGTACTTC. It yields the protein CASRSGNRDTFFYEQYF.

The gene calls are TRBV5-5 and TRBJ2-7, with 10 positions matching TRBD1. V gave up 4 bases and J gave up 1 base; unmatched junction bases: 8. The CDR3 contains 16 residues. Germline V CDR1 and CDR2: SGHKS, YYEKEE (reference sequence). The CDR3 region is CASSEGGTGVSYEQYF. For the CDR3, the DNA is TGTGCCAGCAGCGAGGGGGGGACAGGGGTATCCTACGAGCAGTACTTC.

This clone showed up just once. The CDR3 sequence: CASSMRQGAYYSYGYTF. CDR3 bases: TGTGCCAGCAGTATGAGACAGGGGGCGTACTATAGCTATGGCTACACCTTC. J is TRBJ1-2 and V is TRBV27; TRBD1 matches at 10 bases. The CDR3 has 17 amino acids. V shed 5 bases and J 4 bases; nucleotides not matched to a gene: 13. Germline assignment: CDR1 MNHEY and CDR2 SMNVEV (reference sequence).

This clone was picked up one time. The gene calls are TRBV10-3 and TRBJ2-7; 10 nucleotides match TRBD1. Unmatched junction bases numbered 8, after V lost 10 bases and J lost 5 bases. CDR3 size: 13 residues. The germline CDR1 and CDR2 sequences are ENHRY and SYGVKD. The CDR3 region is CATALDRGNEQYF. The CDR3 DNA follows: TGTGCCACCGCCCTGGACAGGGGGAACGAGCAGTACTTC.

The CDR3 region is CASSPTGTISYEQYF. As DNA, the CDR3 is TGTGCCAGCTCGCCAACCGGGACAATTAGTTACGAGCAGTACTTC. The V call is TRBV18, the J call TRBJ2-7; possibly TRBD1 for D (6 bases). V was shortened by 6 bases and J by 4 bases, with 19 bases between the two germline ends. The CDR3 runs 15 residues. Looked up from germline, CDR1 is KGHSH and CDR2 is LQKENI.

V usage is TRBV3-1 (or the pseudogene TRBV3-2) and J usage is TRBJ2-3, with D tentatively TRBD2 (6 bases). The CDR3 is made up of 16 amino acids. V gave up 4 bases and J gave up 8 bases, with 22 bases separating them. The germline gives CDR1 LGHDT, CDR2 YNNKEL (reference sequence). The CDR3 sequence is CASSPPTAGPRGTQYF. CDR3 DNA: TGTGCCAGCAGCCCCCCCACCGCGGGACCGCGGGGTACGCAGTATTTT.

The J gene is TRBJ2-2, the V gene TRBV30; TRBD2 matches at 8 bases. CDR1 and CDR2 from the germline V gene are GTSNPN and SVGIG (reference sequence). This CDR3 contains 15 residues. V was clipped by 2 bases and J by 7 bases; unmatched bases: 9. CDR3 sequence reads: CAWSRGGLFNGELFF. DNA for the CDR3: TGTGCCTGGAGTCGGGGGGGCCTTTTTAACGGGGAGCTGTTTTTT.